This paragraph covers one T cell receptor beta chain sequence. The data derive from a study of blood T cell repertoires in COVID-19. Sequencing used immunoSEQ multiplex PCR; TCRdb keeps in-frame clones, though not all of them. The sample holds a few hundred thousand clones; roughly 86% are singletons and the top ten take around 10%. The CDR3 is made up of 13 amino acids. Germline CDR1 and CDR2: MDHEN and SYDVKM. The V and J ends lost 5 bases and 6 bases, in that order; junction bases with no gene match: 4. This TCR came from a woman younger than 30 who had recovered from COVID-19. Specimen: PBMCs or T cells enriched from blood (not recorded which). V usage is TRBV28 and J usage is TRBJ2-1, with TRBD2 identical over 7 bases. The CDR3 spells CASSGGGFNEQFF. As DNA, the CDR3 is TGTGCCAGCAGTGGGGGGGGGTTCAATGAGCAGTTCTTC. Complete variable domain (other parts from reference TRBV28 and TRBJ2-1): DVKVTQSSRYLVKRTGEKVFLECVQDMDHENMFWYRQDPGLGLRLIYFSYDVKMKEKGDIPEGYSVSREKKERFSLILESASTNQTSMYLCASSGGGFNEQFFGPGTRLTVL.